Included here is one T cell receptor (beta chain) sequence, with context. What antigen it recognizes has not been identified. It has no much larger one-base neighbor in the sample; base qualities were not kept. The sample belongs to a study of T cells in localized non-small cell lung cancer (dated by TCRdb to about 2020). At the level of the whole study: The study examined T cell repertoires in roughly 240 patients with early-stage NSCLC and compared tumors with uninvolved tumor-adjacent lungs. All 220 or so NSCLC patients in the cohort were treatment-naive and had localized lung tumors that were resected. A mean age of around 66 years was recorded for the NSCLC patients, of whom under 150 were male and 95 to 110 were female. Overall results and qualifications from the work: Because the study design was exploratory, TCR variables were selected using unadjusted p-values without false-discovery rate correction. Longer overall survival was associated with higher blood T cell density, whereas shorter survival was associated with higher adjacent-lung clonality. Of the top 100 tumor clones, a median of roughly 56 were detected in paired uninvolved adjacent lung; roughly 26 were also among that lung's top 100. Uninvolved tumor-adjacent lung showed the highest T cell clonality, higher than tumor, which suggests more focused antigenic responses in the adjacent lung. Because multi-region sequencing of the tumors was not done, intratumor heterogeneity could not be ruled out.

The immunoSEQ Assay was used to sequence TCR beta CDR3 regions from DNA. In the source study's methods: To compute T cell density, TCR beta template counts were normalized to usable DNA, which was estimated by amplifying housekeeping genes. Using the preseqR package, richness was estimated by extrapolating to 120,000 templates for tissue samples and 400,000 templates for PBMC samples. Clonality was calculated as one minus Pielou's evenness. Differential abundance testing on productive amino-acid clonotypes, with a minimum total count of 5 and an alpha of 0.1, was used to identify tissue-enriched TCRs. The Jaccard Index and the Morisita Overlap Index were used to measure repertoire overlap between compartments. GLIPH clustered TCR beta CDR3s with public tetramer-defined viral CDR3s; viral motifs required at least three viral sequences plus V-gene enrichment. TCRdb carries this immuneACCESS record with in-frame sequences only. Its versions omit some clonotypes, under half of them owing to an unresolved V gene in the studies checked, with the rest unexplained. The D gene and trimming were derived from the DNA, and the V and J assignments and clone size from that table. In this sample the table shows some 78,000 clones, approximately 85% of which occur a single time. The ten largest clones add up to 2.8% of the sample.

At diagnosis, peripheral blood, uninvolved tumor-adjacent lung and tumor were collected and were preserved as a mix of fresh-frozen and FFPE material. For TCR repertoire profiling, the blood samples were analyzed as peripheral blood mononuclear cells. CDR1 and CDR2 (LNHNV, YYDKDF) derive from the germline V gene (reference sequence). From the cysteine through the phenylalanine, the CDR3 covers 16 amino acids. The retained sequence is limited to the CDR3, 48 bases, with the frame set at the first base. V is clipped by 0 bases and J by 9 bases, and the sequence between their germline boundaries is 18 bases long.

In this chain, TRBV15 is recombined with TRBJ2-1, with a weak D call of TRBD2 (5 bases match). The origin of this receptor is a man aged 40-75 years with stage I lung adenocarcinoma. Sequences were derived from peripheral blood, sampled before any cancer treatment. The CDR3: CATSRDRLSNGVEQFF. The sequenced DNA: TGTGCCACCAGCAGAGATCGGCTCAGTAACGGGGTTGAGCAGTTCTTC.